Listed here is a single T cell receptor (beta chain). The junction shows a germline mismatch at one end, possibly a read error. Study processing details: By means of reference gene primer amplification, nucleated cell counts were estimated. Profiling relied on immunoSEQ multiplex PCR, and the TCRdb table lists in-frame clones only, not all of them. The V and J calls and clone size are taken from that table; D and trimming were inferred from the DNA. The sample lists 9,000 to 10,000 clones; around 78% were seen once. These data belong to a study of blood T cell repertoires in COVID-19. The CDR3 consists of 16 residues. Germline V lookup: CDR1 LNHDA, CDR2 SQIVND (reference sequence).

The gene calls are TRBV19 and TRBJ2-1; 9 bases map to TRBD2. The receptor was isolated from a human donor in a cohort sampled during active COVID-19. Sequencing input: peripheral blood. The CDR3 protein is CASSIGGGGANVRQFF. The CDR3 DNA follows: TGTGCCAGTAGCATAGGAGGCGGGGGGGCCAACGTCAGGCAGTTCTTC.